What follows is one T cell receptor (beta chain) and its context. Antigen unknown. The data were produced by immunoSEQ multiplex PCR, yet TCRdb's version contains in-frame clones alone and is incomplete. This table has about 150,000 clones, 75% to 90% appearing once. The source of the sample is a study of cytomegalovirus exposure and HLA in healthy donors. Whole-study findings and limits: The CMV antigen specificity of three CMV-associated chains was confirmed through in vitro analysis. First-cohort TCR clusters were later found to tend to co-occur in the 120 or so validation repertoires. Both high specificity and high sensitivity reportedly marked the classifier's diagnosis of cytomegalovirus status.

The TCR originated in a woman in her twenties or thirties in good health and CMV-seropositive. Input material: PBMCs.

CDR3 sequence: CASSPETSGGAYEQFF. CDR3 sequence (DNA): TGTGCCAGCAGCCCGGAGACTAGCGGGGGGGCCTATGAGCAGTTCTTC. The chain links TRBV4-2 to TRBJ2-1; TRBD2 agrees at 14 bases. The V segment lost 4 bases and the J segment 8 bases; nucleotides outside the gene matches: 7. In germline, CDR1 is LGHNA, CDR2 YNFKEQ. This CDR3 contains 16 residues.